The source of this TCR beta chain is a study of cytomegalovirus exposure and HLA in healthy donors. Germline V CDR1 and CDR2: MDHEN, SYDVKM. V was trimmed by 4 bases and J by 4 bases, leaving 13 bases between them. The CDR3 is made up of 14 amino acids. The study ran its PCR with 60 Vbeta and 13 Jbeta primers. Profiled with immunoSEQ multiplex PCR; TCRdb holds only in-frame clones, not every one. The repertoire table contains roughly 120,000 clones. The sample comprised PBMCs. The TCR comes from a young man in good health and CMV-seronegative. V gene TRBV28 combines with J gene TRBJ1-2; TRBD1 is a possible D gene (5 bases). The CDR3 nucleotides read TGTGCCAGCAGTTGGGACTCTCAGGGCTATGGCTACACCTTC. The encoded protein is CASSWDSQGYGYTF.